This note documents a single TCR beta chain sequence. Its antigen remains unidentified. Indicated time point: newly diagnosed GD, antithyroid drugs for less than 3 months. The TCR library used RNA extracted from PBMCs. This entry is derived from a study of regulatory T cells in long-lasting Graves disease. The study's findings and limits: Patients whose Graves' disease persisted exhibited lower TCR diversity than those newly diagnosed.

Libraries of TCR beta came from iRepertoire HTBI primers plus Arm-PCR of CDR3 regions. TCRdb reprocessed the multiplex PCR reads via MiXCR and lists one record per CDR3 protein. The sample holds about 350,000 distinct CDR3 sequences, around 17% seen once. The same specimen was also included in a second study, on T cells in Graves' hyperthyroidism and ophthalmopathy. That paper notes: TCR CDR3 regions were first amplified by RT-PCR with HTBI primers. Through a model of 13 V-J features, ophthalmopathy was separated from stable hyperthyroidism.

This clonotype was obtained from a man aged 35-49 years with Graves disease. Specimen: peripheral blood mononuclear cells (PBMCs), collected at new diagnosis, from a patient treated with antithyroid drugs.

CDR3 sequence: CASSQGPLVQPNSPLHF. The CDR3 coding sequence is TGCGCCAGCAGCCAAGGCCCGCTGGTACAGCCCAATTCACCCCTCCACTTT. This chain joins TRBV4-1 and TRBJ1-6, with no clear D. Germline lookup yields CDR1 MGHRA and CDR2 YSYEKL. Trimming shortened V by 1 base and J by 7 bases, and 17 bases separated the two germline ends. This CDR3 is 17 amino acids long.